This note documents a single T cell receptor (beta chain) sequence. Its antigen is not identified. This sample is drawn from a study of cytomegalovirus exposure and HLA in healthy donors. Study at large: An analysis done earlier identified approximately 120 million unique TCR beta sequences from around 180 million T cells. Whole-study findings and limits: What TCR beta sequences reportedly achieved was accurate prediction of HLA-A and HLA-B alleles in most subjects. A later analysis, which compared TCR beta chains of equal frequency, found the HLA-associated ones more clonally expanded.

The CDR3 is made up of 14 amino acids. Germline V gene sequence: CDR1 LGHNA, CDR2 YNFKEQ. Trimming took 6 bases from V and 0 from J, leaving 9 bases between them. Primers included in the PCR were 60 Vbeta and 13 Jbeta primers. Generated by immunoSEQ multiplex PCR, the TCRdb table keeps only in-frame clones and is missing some. The sample shows 95,000 to 150,000 clones, 80% of them seen only once. This receptor was identified in a female donor in good health and CMV-seropositive. The sequenced sample was PBMCs. This chain connects TRBV4-2 to TRBJ1-5; the D is unclear. Here the CDR3 DNA reads TGTGCCAGCAGTCAGGAGGATAGCAATCAGCCCCAGCATTTT. This gives the protein CASSQEDSNQPQHF.